This T cell receptor beta chain derives from a study of T cells expressing NK-cell markers. Study-level background: Sorted CD3+CD56+NKG2C+, CD3+CD56+NKG2C- and CD3+CD56-NKG2C+ T-cell subsets were beta-chain profiled. Among eight sequenced donors, seven carried HCMV seropositivity while one was seronegative.

CDR1 and CDR2 (germline): SGHAT, FQNNGV. The CDR3 contains 16 residues. For each CDR3 protein, TCRdb gives one entry from its re-call of the 5' RACE reads, without DNA. The table lists 250,000 to 300,000 distinct CDR3 sequences. Broader study findings: Four of the donors also had these clonotypes leading their CD3+CD56-NKG2C+ fraction. The contribution of dominant NKG2C+ clonotypes to CD8+ T cells in about 6 donors was 1.0-7.0%.

With respect to this clonotype: What it binds is unknown.

The origin of this receptor is a man aged 18 to 35 in good health. The material sequenced was blood T cells: a sorted CD56 or NKG2C T cell subset, CD4+ or CD8+ T cells, or bulk PBMC T cells (not recorded which). The gene calls are TRBV11-2 and TRBJ2-2; the D gene TCRdb calls, TRBD2, cannot be checked with no DNA. CDR3 sequence: CASSLDSGRAFGELFF.